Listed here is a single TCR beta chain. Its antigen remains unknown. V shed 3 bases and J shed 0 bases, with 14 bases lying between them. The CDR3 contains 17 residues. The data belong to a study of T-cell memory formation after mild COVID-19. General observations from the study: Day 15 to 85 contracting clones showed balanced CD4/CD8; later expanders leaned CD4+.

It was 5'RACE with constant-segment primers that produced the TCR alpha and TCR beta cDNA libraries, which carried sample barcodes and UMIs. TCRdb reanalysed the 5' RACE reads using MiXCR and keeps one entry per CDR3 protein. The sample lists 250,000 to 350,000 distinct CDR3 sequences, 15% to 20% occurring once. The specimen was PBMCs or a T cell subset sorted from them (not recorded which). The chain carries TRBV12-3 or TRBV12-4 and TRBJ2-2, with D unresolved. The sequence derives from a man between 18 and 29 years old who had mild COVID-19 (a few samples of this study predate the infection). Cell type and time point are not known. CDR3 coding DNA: TGTGCCAGCAGTTTGCCCACCGGGTTCGCGAACACCGGGGAGCTGTTTTTT. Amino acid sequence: CASSLPTGFANTGELFF.